This T cell receptor (beta chain) emerged from a study of regulatory T cells. Amplification used 52 TRBV primers and 13 TRBJ primers. TCRdb's copy holds only in-frame clones and misses some; the assay was immunoSEQ multiplex PCR. The table has about 15,000 clones, 84% seen once. Autoimmunity was present in every CD3G-deficient patient, worse in two. Patients aged 2 to 39 years had fewer naive T cells. Details on this clone: Its antigen is undetermined.

After removal of 2 bases from V and 0 bases from J, the junction contained 8 bases not matched to a gene. From germline, CDR1 is SGHVS and CDR2 FQNEAQ. The CDR3 spans 17 residues. Overall study findings and caveats: Patient repertoires had restricted TRB V-J pairs and skewed V and J usage, most in Tregs. Hydrophobic residues at CDR3 positions 6 and 7 were enriched in conventional CD4+ T cells of CD3G-deficient patients.

The chain links TRBV7-8 to TRBJ1-1; 8 bases fit TRBD1. Sequenced input: conventional CD4+ T cells sorted from blood. The sequence was obtained from a person aged 25 to 39 with CD3G deficiency. CDR3 nucleotides: TGTGCCAGCAGCTTACGGACAGGGATGAGGATGAACACTGAAGCTTTCTTT. Its protein is CASSLRTGMRMNTEAFF.